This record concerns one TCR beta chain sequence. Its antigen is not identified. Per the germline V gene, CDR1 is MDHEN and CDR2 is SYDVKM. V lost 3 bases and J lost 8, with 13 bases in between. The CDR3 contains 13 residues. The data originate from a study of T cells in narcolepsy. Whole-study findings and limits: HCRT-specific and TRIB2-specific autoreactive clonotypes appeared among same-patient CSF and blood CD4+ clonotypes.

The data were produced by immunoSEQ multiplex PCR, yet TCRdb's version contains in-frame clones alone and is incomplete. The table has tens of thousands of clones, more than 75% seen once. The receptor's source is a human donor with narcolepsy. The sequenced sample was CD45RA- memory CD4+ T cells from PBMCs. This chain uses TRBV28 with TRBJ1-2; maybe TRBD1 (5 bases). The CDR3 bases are TGTGCCAGCAGTTTCCCAGGGACCCTCGGCTACACCTTC. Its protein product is CASSFPGTLGYTF.